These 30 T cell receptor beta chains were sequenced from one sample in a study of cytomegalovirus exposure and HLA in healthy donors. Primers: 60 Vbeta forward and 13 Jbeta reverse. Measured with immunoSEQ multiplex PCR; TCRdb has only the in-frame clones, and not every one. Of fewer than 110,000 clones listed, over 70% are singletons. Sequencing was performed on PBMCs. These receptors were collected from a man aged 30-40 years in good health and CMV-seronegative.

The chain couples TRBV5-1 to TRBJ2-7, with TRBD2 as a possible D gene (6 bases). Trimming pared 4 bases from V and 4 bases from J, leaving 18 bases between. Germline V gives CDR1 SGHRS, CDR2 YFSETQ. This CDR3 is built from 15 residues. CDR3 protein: CASSLTPEGLYEQYF. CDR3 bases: TGCGCCAGCAGCCTAACTCCGGAGGGGTTATACGAGCAGTACTTC. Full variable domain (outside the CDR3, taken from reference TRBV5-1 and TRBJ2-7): KAGVTQTPRYLIKTRGQQVTLSCSPISGHRSVSWYQQTPGQGLQFLFEYFSETQRNKGNFPGRFSGRQFSNSRSEMNVSTLELGDSALYLCASSLTPEGLYEQYFGPGTRLTVT.

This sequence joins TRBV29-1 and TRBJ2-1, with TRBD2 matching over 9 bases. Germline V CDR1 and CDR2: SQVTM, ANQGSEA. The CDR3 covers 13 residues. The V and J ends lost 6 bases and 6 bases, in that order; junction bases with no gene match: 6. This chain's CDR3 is CSVGTSRSNEQFF. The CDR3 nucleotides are TGCAGCGTAGGGACTAGCCGAAGCAATGAGCAGTTCTTC.

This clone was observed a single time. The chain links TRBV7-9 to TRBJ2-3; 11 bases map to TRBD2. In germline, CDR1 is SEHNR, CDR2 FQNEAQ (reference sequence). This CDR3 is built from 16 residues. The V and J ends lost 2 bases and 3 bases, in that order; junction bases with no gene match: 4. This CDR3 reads CASSLTGLAETDTQYF. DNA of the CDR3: TGTGCCAGCAGCTTAACGGGACTAGCGGAGACAGATACGCAGTATTTT.

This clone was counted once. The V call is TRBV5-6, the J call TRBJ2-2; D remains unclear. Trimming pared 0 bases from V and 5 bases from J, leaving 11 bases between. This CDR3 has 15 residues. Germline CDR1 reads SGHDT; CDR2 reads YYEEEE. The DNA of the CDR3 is TGTGCCAGCAGCTTGGTCCAGGTCTCAACCGGGGAGCTGTTTTTT. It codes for CASSLVQVSTGELFF.

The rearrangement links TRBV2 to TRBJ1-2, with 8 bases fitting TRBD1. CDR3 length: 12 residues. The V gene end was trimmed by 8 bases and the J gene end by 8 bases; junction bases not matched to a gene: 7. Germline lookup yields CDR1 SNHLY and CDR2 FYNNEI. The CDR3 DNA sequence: TGTGCCAGCGAAGGACAGGGAAGAGGCTACACCTTC. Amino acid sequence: CASEGQGRGYTF.

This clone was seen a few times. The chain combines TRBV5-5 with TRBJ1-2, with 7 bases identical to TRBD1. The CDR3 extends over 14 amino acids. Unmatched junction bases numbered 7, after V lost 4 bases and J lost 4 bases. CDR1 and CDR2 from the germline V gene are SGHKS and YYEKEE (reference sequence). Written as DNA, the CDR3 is TGTGCCAGCAGCCTGGGACAGTCGGCCTATGGCTACACCTTC. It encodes CASSLGQSAYGYTF.

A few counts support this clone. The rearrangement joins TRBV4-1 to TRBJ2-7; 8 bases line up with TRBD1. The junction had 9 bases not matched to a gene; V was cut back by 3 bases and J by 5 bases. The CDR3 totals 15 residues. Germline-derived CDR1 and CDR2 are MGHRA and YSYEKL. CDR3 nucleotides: TGCGCCAGCAGCCACTCAGGACAGGGAGGCGACGAGCAGTACTTC. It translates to CASSHSGQGGDEQYF.

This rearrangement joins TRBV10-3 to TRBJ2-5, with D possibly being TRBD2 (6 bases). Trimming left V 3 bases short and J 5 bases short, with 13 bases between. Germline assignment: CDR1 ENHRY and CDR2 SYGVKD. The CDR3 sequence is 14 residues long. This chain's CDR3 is CAISDSGGRETQYF. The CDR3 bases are TGTGCCATCAGTGATAGCGGAGGGAGGGAGACCCAGTACTTC.

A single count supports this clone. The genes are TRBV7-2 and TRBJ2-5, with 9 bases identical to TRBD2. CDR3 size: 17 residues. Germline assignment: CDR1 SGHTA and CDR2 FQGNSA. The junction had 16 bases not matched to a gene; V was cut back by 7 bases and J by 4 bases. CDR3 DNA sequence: TGTGCCAGCATCATGTGGGGGCGGGAGGGCCCTGGAGAGACCCAGTACTTC. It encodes CASIMWGREGPGETQYF. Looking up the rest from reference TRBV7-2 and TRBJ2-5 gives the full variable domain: GAGVSQSPSNKVTEKGKDVELRCDPISGHTALYWYRQSLGQGLEFLIYFQGNSAPDKSGLPSDRFSAERTGGSVSTLTIQRTQQEDSAVYLCASIMWGREGPGETQYFGPGTRLLVL.

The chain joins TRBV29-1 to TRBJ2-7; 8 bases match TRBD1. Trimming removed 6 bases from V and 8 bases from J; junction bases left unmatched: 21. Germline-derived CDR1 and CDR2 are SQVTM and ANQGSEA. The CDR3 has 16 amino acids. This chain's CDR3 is CSVGPRGDRGEAKQYF. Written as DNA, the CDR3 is TGCAGCGTCGGTCCTCGGGGAGACAGGGGTGAGGCTAAGCAGTACTTC.

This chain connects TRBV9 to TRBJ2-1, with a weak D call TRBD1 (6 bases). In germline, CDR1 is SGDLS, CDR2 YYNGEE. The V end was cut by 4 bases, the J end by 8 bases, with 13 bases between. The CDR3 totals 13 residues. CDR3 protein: CASSWDKDDEQFF. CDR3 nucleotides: TGTGCCAGCAGCTGGGACAAGGACGATGAGCAGTTCTTC.

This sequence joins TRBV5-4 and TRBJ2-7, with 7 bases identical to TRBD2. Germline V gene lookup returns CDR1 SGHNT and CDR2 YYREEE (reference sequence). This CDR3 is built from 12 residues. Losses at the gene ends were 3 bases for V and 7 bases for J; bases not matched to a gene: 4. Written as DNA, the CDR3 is TGTGCCAGCAGCTGGGGGGGTGCGGAGCAGTACTTC. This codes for CASSWGGAEQYF.

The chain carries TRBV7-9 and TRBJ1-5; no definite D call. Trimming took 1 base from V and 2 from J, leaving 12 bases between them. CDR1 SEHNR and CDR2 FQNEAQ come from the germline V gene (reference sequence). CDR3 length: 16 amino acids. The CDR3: CASSLEGLEGNQPQHF. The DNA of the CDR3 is TGTGCCAGCAGCTTAGAGGGCCTGGAGGGCAATCAGCCCCAGCATTTT. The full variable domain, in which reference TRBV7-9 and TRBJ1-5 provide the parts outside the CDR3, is DTGVSQNPRHKITKRGQNVTFRCDPISEHNRLYWYRQTLGQGPEFLTYFQNEAQLEKSRLLSDRFSAERPKGSFSTLEIQRTEQGDSAMYLCASSLEGLEGNQPQHFGDGTRLSIL.

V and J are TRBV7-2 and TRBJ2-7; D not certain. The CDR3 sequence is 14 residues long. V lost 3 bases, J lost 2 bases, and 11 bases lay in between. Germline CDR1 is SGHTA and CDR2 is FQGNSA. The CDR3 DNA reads TGTGCCAGCAGCTTGATCGCTACTACCTACGAGCAGTACTTC. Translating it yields CASSLIATTYEQYF. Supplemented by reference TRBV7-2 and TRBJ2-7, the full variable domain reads GAGVSQSPSNKVTEKGKDVELRCDPISGHTALYWYRQSLGQGLEFLIYFQGNSAPDKSGLPSDRFSAERTGGSVSTLTIQRTQQEDSAVYLCASSLIATTYEQYFGPGTRLTVT.

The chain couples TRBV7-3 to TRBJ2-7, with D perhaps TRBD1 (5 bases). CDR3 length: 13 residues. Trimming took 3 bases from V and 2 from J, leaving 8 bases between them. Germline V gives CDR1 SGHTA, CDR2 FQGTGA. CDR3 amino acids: CASSFDSTYEQYF. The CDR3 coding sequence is TGTGCCAGCAGCTTCGACAGTACCTACGAGCAGTACTTC. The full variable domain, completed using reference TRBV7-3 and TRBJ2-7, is GAGVSQTPSNKVTEKGKYVELRCDPISGHTALYWYRQSLGQGPEFLIYFQGTGAADDSGLPNDRFFAVRPEGSVSTLKIQRTERGDSAVYLCASSFDSTYEQYFGPGTRLTVT.

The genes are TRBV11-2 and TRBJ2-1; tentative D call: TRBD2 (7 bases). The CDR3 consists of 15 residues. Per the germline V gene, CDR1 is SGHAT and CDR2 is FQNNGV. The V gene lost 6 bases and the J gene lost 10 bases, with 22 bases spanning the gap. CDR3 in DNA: TGTGCCAGCAGGAAAGGGGGGGGGACCGGACGGGAGCAGTTCTTC. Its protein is CASRKGGGTGREQFF.

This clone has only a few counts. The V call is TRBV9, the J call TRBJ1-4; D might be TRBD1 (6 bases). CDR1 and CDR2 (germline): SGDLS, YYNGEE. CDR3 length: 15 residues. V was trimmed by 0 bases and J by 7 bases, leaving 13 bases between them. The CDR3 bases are TGTGCCAGCAGCGTAGGGACAGAAGTTGCTGAAAAACTGTTTTTT. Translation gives CASSVGTEVAEKLFF. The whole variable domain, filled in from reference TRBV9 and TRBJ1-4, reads DSGVTQTPKHLITATGQRVTLRCSPRSGDLSVYWYQQSLDQGLQFLIQYYNGEERAKGNILERFSAQQFPDLHSELNLSSLELGDSALYFCASSVGTEVAEKLFFGSGTQLSVL.

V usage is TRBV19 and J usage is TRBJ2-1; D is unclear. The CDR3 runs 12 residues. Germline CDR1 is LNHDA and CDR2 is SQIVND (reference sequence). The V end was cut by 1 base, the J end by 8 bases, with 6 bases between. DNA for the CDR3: TGTGCCAGTAGTATAGCACGGGATGAGCAGTTCTTC. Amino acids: CASSIARDEQFF.

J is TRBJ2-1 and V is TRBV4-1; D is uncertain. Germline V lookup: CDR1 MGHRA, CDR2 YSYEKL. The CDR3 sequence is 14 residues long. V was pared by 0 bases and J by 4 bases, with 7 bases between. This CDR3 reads CASSQDADYNEQFF. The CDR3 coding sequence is TGCGCCAGCAGCCAAGATGCAGATTACAATGAGCAGTTCTTC.

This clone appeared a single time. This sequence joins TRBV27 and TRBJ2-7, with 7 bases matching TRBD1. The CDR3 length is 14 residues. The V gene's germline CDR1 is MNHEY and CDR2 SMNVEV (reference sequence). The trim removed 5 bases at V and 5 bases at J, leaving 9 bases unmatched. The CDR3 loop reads CASSPRQGTHEQYF. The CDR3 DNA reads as TGTGCCAGCAGTCCCAGACAGGGAACTCACGAGCAGTACTTC.

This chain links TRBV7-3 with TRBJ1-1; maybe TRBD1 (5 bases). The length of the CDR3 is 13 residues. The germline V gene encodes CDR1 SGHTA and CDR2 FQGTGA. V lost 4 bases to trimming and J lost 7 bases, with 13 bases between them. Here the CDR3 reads CASSSNRRLEAFF. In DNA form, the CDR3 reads TGTGCCAGCAGCTCGAACAGGAGACTTGAAGCTTTCTTT.

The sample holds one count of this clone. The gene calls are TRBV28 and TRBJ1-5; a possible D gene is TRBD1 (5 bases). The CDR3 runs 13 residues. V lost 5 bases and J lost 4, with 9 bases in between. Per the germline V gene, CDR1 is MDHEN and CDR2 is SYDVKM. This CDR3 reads CASSPGGNQPQHF. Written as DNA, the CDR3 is TGTGCCAGCAGTCCCGGGGGGAATCAGCCCCAGCATTTT. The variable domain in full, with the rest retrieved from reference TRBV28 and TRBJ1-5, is DVKVTQSSRYLVKRTGEKVFLECVQDMDHENMFWYRQDPGLGLRLIYFSYDVKMKEKGDIPEGYSVSREKKERFSLILESASTNQTSMYLCASSPGGNQPQHFGDGTRLSIL.

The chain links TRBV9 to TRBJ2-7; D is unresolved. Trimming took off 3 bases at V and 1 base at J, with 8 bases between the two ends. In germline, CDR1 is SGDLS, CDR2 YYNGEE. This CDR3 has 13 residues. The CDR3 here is CASSGGVSYEQYF. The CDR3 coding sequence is TGTGCCAGCAGCGGAGGAGTTTCCTACGAGCAGTACTTC.

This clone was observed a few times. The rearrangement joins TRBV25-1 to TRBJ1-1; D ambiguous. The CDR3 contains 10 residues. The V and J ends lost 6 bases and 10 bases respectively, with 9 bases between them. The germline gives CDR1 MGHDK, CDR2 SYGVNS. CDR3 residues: CASRTFGAFF. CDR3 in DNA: TGTGCCAGCAGGACTTTCGGAGCTTTCTTT.

The chain's CDR3 is CASSQRQVWSPLHF. The CDR3 bases are TGTGCCAGCAGCCAAAGACAGGTGTGGTCACCCCTCCACTTT. This sequence joins TRBV5-7 and TRBJ1-6, with a weak D call TRBD1 (6 bases). TRBV5-7 falls under the ORF class, with uncertain function. CDR3 length: 14 residues. V lost 4 bases and J 10 bases, leaving 15 bases between the germline ends.

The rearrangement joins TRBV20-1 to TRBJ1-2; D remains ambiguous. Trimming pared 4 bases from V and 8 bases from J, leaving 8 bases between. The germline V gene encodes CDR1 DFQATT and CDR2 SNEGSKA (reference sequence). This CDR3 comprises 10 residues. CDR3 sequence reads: CSANRNGYTF. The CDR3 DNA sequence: TGCAGTGCTAACAGAAACGGCTACACCTTC.

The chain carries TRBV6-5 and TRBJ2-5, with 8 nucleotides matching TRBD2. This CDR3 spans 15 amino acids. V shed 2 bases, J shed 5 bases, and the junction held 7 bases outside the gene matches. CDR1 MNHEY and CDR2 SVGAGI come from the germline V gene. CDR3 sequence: CASSYPRPGGETQYF. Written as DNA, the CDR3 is TGTGCCAGCAGTTACCCACGCCCGGGAGGGGAGACCCAGTACTTC.

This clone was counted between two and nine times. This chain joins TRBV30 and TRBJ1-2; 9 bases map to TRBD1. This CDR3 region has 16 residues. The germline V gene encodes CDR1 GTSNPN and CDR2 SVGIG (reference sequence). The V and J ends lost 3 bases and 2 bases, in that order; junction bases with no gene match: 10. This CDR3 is CAWSQTWTGANYGYTF. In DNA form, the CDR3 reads TGTGCCTGGAGCCAAACTTGGACAGGGGCGAACTATGGCTACACCTTC.

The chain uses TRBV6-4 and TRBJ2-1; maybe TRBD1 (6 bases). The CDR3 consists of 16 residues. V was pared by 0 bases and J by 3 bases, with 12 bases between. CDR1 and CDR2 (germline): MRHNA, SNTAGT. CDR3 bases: TGTGCCAGCAGTGACTCCCCGGGACACGGCTACAATGAGCAGTTCTTC. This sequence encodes CASSDSPGHGYNEQFF.

CDR3 DNA: TGTGCCCAAACGAGGGAGCGCGGGGTTGGCTACACCTTC. Translating gives CAQTRERGVGYTF. The rearrangement joins TRBV30 to TRBJ1-2, with unresolved D. This CDR3 comprises 13 residues. Trimming cost V 8 bases and J 7 bases, with 20 bases left between them. Germline loops: CDR1 GTSNPN, CDR2 SVGIG (reference sequence). Supplemented by reference TRBV30 and TRBJ1-2, the full variable domain reads SQTIHQWPATLVQPVGSPLSLECTVEGTSNPNLYWYRQAAGRGLQLLFYSVGIGQISSEVPQNLSASRPQDRQFILSSKKLLLSDSGFYLCAQTRERGVGYTFGSGTRLTVV.